These 7 T cell receptor beta chains were sequenced from one sample in a study of T cell responses to AZD1222 COVID-19 vaccine. Generated by immunoSEQ multiplex PCR, the TCRdb table keeps only in-frame clones and is missing some. The sample includes around 88,000 clones, 88% of them seen just once. The input for sequencing was peripheral blood, taken on day 0 of MenACWY control vaccination. The receptors originated from an adult in good health.

This chain joins TRBV6-2 or TRBV6-3 and TRBJ2-3; D is tentatively TRBD1 or TRBD2 (6 bases each). The ends were cut back, 6 bases at V and 3 bases at J, with 13 bases in the middle. This CDR3 region has 14 residues. Germline-derived CDR1 and CDR2 are MNHEY and SVGEGT. CDR3 coding DNA: TGTGCCAGCAGCTCTCTAGGGGGGACAGATACGCAGTATTTT. This translates into CASSSLGGTDTQYF.

In this sample, this clone turned up once. J is TRBJ1-4 and V is TRBV7-8, with no clear D. V dropped 5 bases and J dropped 10 bases, with 14 bases sitting between them. Germline assignment: CDR1 SGHVS and CDR2 FQNEAQ. The CDR3 extends over 13 amino acids. In nucleotides, the CDR3 is TGTGCCAGCAGCCTCCCCGTGCTCGGAAAACTGTTTTTT. Its protein is CASSLPVLGKLFF. Drawing the rest from reference TRBV7-8 and TRBJ1-4, the complete variable domain is GAGVSQSPRYKVAKRGQDVALRCDPISGHVSLFWYQQALGQGPEFLTYFQNEAQLDKSGLPSDRFFAERPEGSVSTLKIQRTQQEDSAVYLCASSLPVLGKLFFGSGTQLSVL.

CDR3: CASSPGTANTGELFF. CDR3 bases: TGTGCCAGCAGCCCGGGGACAGCGAACACCGGGGAGCTGTTTTTT. This chain uses TRBV13 with TRBJ2-2; TRBD1 matches 7 bases. Germline CDR1 reads PRHDT; CDR2 reads FYEKMQ (reference sequence). V gave up 5 bases and J gave up 0 bases; unmatched junction bases: 3. The CDR3 length is 15 residues.

The chain has TRBV5-1 and TRBJ2-2; D perhaps matches TRBD1 (6 bases). The CDR3 has 15 amino acids. Trimming removed 0 bases at V and 4 bases at J, with 10 bases between. Germline-derived CDR1 and CDR2 are SGHRS and YFSETQ. The CDR3 DNA is TGCGCCAGCAGCTTGGTTGGGACATTCACCGGGGAGCTGTTTTTT. Translating it yields CASSLVGTFTGELFF.

The rearrangement joins TRBV6-5 to TRBJ2-1; 9 bases are shared with TRBD2. Trimming at V came to 1 base and at J to 2 bases, leaving 3 bases not matched to a gene. Germline V gene lookup returns CDR1 MNHEY and CDR2 SVGAGI. The CDR3 is 16 amino acids. The CDR3 is CASSYYGGGAYNEQFF. The CDR3 bases are TGTGCCAGCAGTTACTATGGCGGGGGGGCCTACAATGAGCAGTTCTTC.

V and J are TRBV25-1 and TRBJ2-3; the match to TRBD1 covers 8 bases. J gave up 3 bases and V 2 bases, and 4 bases lay outside the gene matches. Germline loops: CDR1 MGHDK, CDR2 SYGVNS. The CDR3 is 15 residues long. CDR3 sequence reads: CASSERTGRTDTQYF. DNA for the CDR3: TGTGCCAGCAGTGAAAGGACAGGGAGAACAGATACGCAGTATTTT.

About this clone: Other DNA sequences in the sample encode the same CDR3. V and J are TRBV7-2 and TRBJ2-7; 8 bases are shared with TRBD2. CDR1 and CDR2 (germline): SGHTA, FQGNSA. The CDR3 is 16 amino acids. V lost 3 bases to trimming and J lost 2 bases; unmatched junction nucleotides: 9. CDR3 residues: CASSLGQAGGTYEQYF. The CDR3 DNA reads TGTGCCAGCAGCTTGGGTCAGGCGGGGGGAACCTACGAGCAGTACTTC.